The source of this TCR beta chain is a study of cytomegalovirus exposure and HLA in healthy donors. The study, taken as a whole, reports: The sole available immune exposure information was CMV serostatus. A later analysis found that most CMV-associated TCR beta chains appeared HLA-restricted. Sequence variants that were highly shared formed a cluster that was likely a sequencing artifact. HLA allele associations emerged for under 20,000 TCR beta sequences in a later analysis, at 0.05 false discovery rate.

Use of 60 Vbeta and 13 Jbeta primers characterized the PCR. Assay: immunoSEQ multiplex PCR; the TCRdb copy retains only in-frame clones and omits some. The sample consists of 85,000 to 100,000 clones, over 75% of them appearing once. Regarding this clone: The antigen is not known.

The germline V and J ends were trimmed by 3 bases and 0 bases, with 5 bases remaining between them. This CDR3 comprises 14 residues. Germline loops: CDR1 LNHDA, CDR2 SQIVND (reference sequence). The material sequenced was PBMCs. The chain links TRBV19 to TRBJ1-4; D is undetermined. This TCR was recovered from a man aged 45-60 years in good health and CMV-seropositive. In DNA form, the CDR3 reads TGTGCCAGTAGTATCTCTGCAACTAATGAAAAACTGTTTTTT. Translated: CASSISATNEKLFF.